Shown below are 25 T cell receptor beta chains from a single sample sequenced in a study. In TCRdb, the 5' RACE reads were re-called with MiXCR into one record per CDR3 protein. The sample records approximately 40,000 distinct CDR3 sequences, about 32% being singletons. The material sequenced was tumor-infiltrating memory CD4+ T cells sorted from the breast tumor. The subset was: memory CD4+ T cells, CD4+CD45RO+CD25-. These receptors were collected from a female donor with breast cancer.

CDR3 DNA sequence: TGTGCCATCAGTAGGACAGGTGCCAACTATGGCTACACCTTC. As protein: CAISRTGANYGYTF. The genes are TRBV10-3 and TRBJ1-2; 7 bases line up with TRBD1. Trimming at V came to 5 bases and at J to 2 bases, leaving 5 bases not matched to a gene. Germline CDR1 is ENHRY and CDR2 is SYGVKD. This CDR3 spans 14 amino acids.

The chain joins TRBV5-6 to TRBJ1-1; 7 bases fit TRBD1. The V and J ends lost 4 bases and 5 bases, in that order; junction bases with no gene match: 17. CDR1 SGHDT and CDR2 YYEEEE come from the germline V gene. The CDR3 totals 17 residues. The DNA for the CDR3 is TGTGCCAGCAGCAGCTGGCGACAGGGCCCGCAGAGGACTGAAGCTTTCTTT. It encodes CASSSWRQGPQRTEAFF. Full variable domain (missing parts from reference TRBV5-6 and TRBJ1-1): DAGVTQSPTHLIKTRGQQVTLRCSPKSGHDTVSWYQQALGQGPQFIFQYYEEEERQRGNFPDRFSGHQFPNYSSELNVNALLLGDSALYLCASSSWRQGPQRTEAFFGQGTRLTVV.

About this clonotype: This CDR3 is missing its conserved last phenylalanine or tryptophan, likely due to a read error. The chain recombines TRBV7-2 with TRBJ2-2; unclear D gene. Germline V gene sequence: CDR1 SGHTA, CDR2 FQGNSA. The ends were cut back, 4 bases at V and 6 bases at J, with 12 bases in the middle. The CDR3 spans 14 residues. CDR3 residues: CASSSQPAAGELFL. For the CDR3, the DNA is TGTGCCAGCAGCTCCCAACCTGCGGCCGGGGAGCTGTTTCTT.

Comment on this clonotype: Here the CDR3 omits its conserved ending phenylalanine or tryptophan, so a read error is the likely source. CDR3 amino acids: CASHRGGYSNQPQHL. Here the CDR3 DNA reads TGTGCCTCACACAGGGGAGGGTATAGCAATCAGCCCCAGCATCTT. The V call is TRBV28, the J call TRBJ1-5; TRBD1 agrees at 7 bases. V gave up 11 bases and J gave up 0 bases; unmatched junction bases: 10. The V gene's germline CDR1 is MDHEN and CDR2 SYDVKM. CDR3 length: 15 amino acids.

This clonotype came up a few times. The V and J genes are TRBV10-2 and TRBJ2-7, with D possibly being TRBD1 (6 bases). Germline V CDR1 and CDR2: WSHSY, SAAADI. V was pared by 3 bases and J by 5 bases, with 17 bases between. CDR3 length equals 15 residues. The CDR3 loop reads CASSDPGVKLNEQYF. The DNA of the CDR3 is TGCGCCAGCAGTGATCCAGGGGTGAAGCTTAACGAGCAGTACTTC.

This clonotype has at least ten counts. Here the CDR3 DNA reads TGTGCCAGCAGCCCTAGCACAGATACGCAGTATTTT. Protein product: CASSPSTDTQYF. The chain links TRBV7-2 to TRBJ2-3; no clear D. Looked up from germline, CDR1 is SGHTA and CDR2 is FQGNSA. V gave up 5 bases and J gave up 0 bases, with 3 bases separating them. The CDR3 contains 12 residues.

The rearrangement links TRBV6-1 to TRBJ1-2; D uncertain. V was pared by 2 bases and J by 5 bases, with 15 bases between. The CDR3 sequence is 15 residues long. Germline V gives CDR1 MNHNS, CDR2 SASEGT. CDR3 in amino acids: CASSEKAGESYGYTF. In DNA, the CDR3 is TGTGCCAGCAGTGAAAAAGCGGGAGAGAGTTATGGCTACACCTTC.

This clonotype was seen ten or more times. This rearrangement joins TRBV29-1 to TRBJ1-4; a possible D gene is TRBD1 (6 bases). V was trimmed by 4 bases and J by 8 bases, leaving 14 bases between them. Germline V gene data show CDR1 as SQVTM and CDR2 as ANQGSEA. This CDR3 contains 13 residues. The CDR3 protein is CSVAQGGVEKLFF. CDR3 nucleotides: TGCAGCGTTGCACAGGGAGGAGTGGAAAAACTGTTTTTT.

This clonotype has a count of ten or more. The V gene is TRBV4-2, the J gene TRBJ2-7; no clear D. There are 13 residues in the CDR3. The V gene's germline CDR1 is LGHNA and CDR2 YNFKEQ. The V and J ends lost 0 bases and 7 bases respectively, with 10 bases between them. DNA for the CDR3: TGTGCCAGCAGCCAAGATTGGCAGCGTGAGCAGTACTTC. Amino acids: CASSQDWQREQYF.

The chain employs TRBV27 and TRBJ1-5; D is unclear. The CDR3 contains 13 residues. From germline, CDR1 is MNHEY and CDR2 SMNVEV (reference sequence). V gave up 6 bases and J gave up 6 bases, with 12 bases separating them. The CDR3 reads CASSNTAGQPQHF. CDR3 coding DNA: TGTGCCAGCAGCAACACGGCCGGTCAGCCCCAGCATTTT.

This clonotype turned up a few times. The chain couples TRBV28 to TRBJ2-7, with 9 positions matching TRBD1. The CDR3 length is 13 residues. The trim removed 6 bases at V and 3 bases at J, leaving 3 bases unmatched. Germline CDR1 and CDR2: MDHEN and SYDVKM. The CDR3 nucleotides are TGTGCCAGCAGACGGGACAGGGTCTACGAGCAGTACTTC. Residues: CASRRDRVYEQYF.

In its sample, this clonotype was seen once. This chain connects TRBV7-2 to TRBJ2-7; either TRBD1 or TRBD2 may supply D (6 bases each). With 6 bases removed from V and 2 bases from J, the gap between germline ends came to 17 bases. The germline CDR1 and CDR2 sequences are SGHTA and FQGNSA. The length of the CDR3 is 15 residues. The CDR3 DNA is TGTGCCAGCAGGTCAGGCCGGGGGCACCCCTACGAGCAGTACTTC. As protein: CASRSGRGHPYEQYF. Full variable domain (remainder filled in from reference TRBV7-2 and TRBJ2-7): GAGVSQSPSNKVTEKGKDVELRCDPISGHTALYWYRQSLGQGLEFLIYFQGNSAPDKSGLPSDRFSAERTGGSVSTLTIQRTQQEDSAVYLCASRSGRGHPYEQYFGPGTRLTVT.

There are many counts of this clonotype. The chain carries TRBV29-1 and TRBJ1-2; weak D call: TRBD1 (6 bases). The V gene lost 6 bases and the J gene lost 6 bases, with 14 bases spanning the gap. The CDR3 extends over 12 amino acids. The germline CDR1 and CDR2 sequences are SQVTM and ANQGSEA. CDR3 coding DNA: TGCAGCGTGGGGGAACAGGGAAATGGCTACACCTTC. Translated: CSVGEQGNGYTF.

There are a few counts of this clonotype. The J gene is TRBJ1-5, the V gene TRBV7-2, with a tentative D call TRBD1 (6 bases). The germline CDR1 and CDR2 sequences are SGHTA and FQGNSA. Trimming pared 1 base from V and 6 bases from J, leaving 13 bases between. This CDR3 region has 15 residues. The CDR3 is CASSLVGQGSQPQHF. The DNA of the CDR3 is TGTGCCAGCAGCTTAGTCGGGCAGGGGTCTCAGCCCCAGCATTTT.

This clonotype was seen a handful of times. This sequence joins TRBV7-8 and TRBJ2-3; TRBD2 agrees at 12 bases. The CDR3 sequence is 20 residues long. CDR1 is SGHVS, CDR2 FQNEAQ, per germline. V lost 1 base to trimming and J lost 2 bases; unmatched junction nucleotides: 13. CDR3 DNA: TGTGCCAGCAGCTTAGAGACTAGCGGGAGTGGGTTTATGGCCACAGATACGCAGTATTTT. Its translation: CASSLETSGSGFMATDTQYF.

This clonotype came up a few times. V and J are TRBV13 and TRBJ2-3, with 8 nucleotides matching TRBD2. CDR3 length equals 17 residues. With 3 bases clipped from V and 5 bases from J, the junction kept 13 bases outside the gene matches. The germline CDR1 and CDR2 sequences are PRHDT and FYEKMQ (reference sequence). CDR3 DNA: TGTGCCAGCAGCTTCCGCCGGGAGGGGATAGGGGGAGATACGCAGTATTTT. Protein: CASSFRREGIGGDTQYF.

The CDR3 spells CATGQTYEQYF. Written as DNA, the CDR3 is TGCGCCACCGGACAGACTTACGAGCAGTACTTC. The chain has TRBV10-2 and TRBJ2-7; D might be TRBD1 (6 bases). Trimming took off 10 bases at V and 4 bases at J, with 11 bases between the two ends. Germline-derived CDR1 and CDR2 are WSHSY and SAAADI. This CDR3 has 11 amino acids.

The table lists this clonotype with many counts. The V call is TRBV5-1, the J call TRBJ1-1, with TRBD1 as a possible D gene (5 bases). Germline V CDR1 and CDR2: SGHRS, YFSETQ. This CDR3 is 13 amino acids long. The V gene lost 5 bases and the J gene lost 4 bases, with 12 bases spanning the gap. Here the CDR3 reads CASSGVRATEAFF. The CDR3 DNA is TGCGCCAGCAGTGGAGTCAGGGCCACTGAAGCTTTCTTT. Filled out from reference TRBV5-1 and TRBJ1-1, the complete variable domain reads KAGVTQTPRYLIKTRGQQVTLSCSPISGHRSVSWYQQTPGQGLQFLFEYFSETQRNKGNFPGRFSGRQFSNSRSEMNVSTLELGDSALYLCASSGVRATEAFFGQGTRLTVV.

This clonotype was picked up a small number of times. The V gene is TRBV24-1, the J gene TRBJ2-5; tentative D call: TRBD2 (6 bases). V dropped 4 bases and J dropped 8 bases, with 22 bases sitting between them. The CDR3 covers 16 residues. Germline CDR1 and CDR2: KGHDR and SFDVKD. The CDR3 reads CATSDSRGTDPVTQYF. In DNA, the CDR3 is TGTGCCACCAGTGACAGTCGCGGGACGGACCCCGTCACCCAGTACTTC.

The chain carries TRBV20-1 and TRBJ2-5, with TRBD1 as a possible D gene (6 bases). This CDR3 comprises 16 residues. Germline lookup yields CDR1 DFQATT and CDR2 SNEGSKA (reference sequence). Trimming took off 6 bases at V and 3 bases at J, with 23 bases between the two ends. The CDR3 region is CSAEPQGLGYEETQYF. In DNA form, the CDR3 reads TGCAGTGCGGAGCCACAGGGTCTAGGGTATGAAGAGACCCAGTACTTC.

This clonotype has more than one count but fewer than ten. This could be a read error, since a much larger clone is one nucleotide away. The chain employs TRBV24-1 and TRBJ2-1; 9 nucleotides match TRBD2. This CDR3 comprises 18 residues. Looked up from germline, CDR1 is KGHDR and CDR2 is SFDVKD. CDR3 bases: TGTGCCACCAGTGATTTGCACCCCTCTAGCGGGAATTTCAATGAGCAGTCCTTC. Protein sequence: CATSDLHPSSGNFNEQSF.

The chain has TRBV20-1 and TRBJ2-7; TRBD2 aligns across 9 bases. The CDR3 consists of 16 residues. Germline CDR1 reads DFQATT; CDR2 reads SNEGSKA (reference sequence). The CDR3 DNA follows: TGCACCGCTAGAGGTTCTAGCGGGACAGTTTCCTACGAGCAGTACTTC. Residues: CTARGSSGTVSYEQYF.

This chain joins TRBV6-5 and TRBJ1-6; D possibly corresponds to TRBD1 (5 bases). Germline-derived CDR1 and CDR2 are MNHEY and SVGAGI. The V end was cut by 6 bases, the J end by 3 bases, with 15 bases between. The CDR3 extends over 16 amino acids. The DNA of the CDR3 is TGTGCCAGCAGCGAAAGCCGGGACCTCTATAATTCACCCCTCCACTTT. Protein sequence: CASSESRDLYNSPLHF.

The J gene is TRBJ2-7, the V gene TRBV5-1; D is undetermined. Trimming removed 2 bases at V and 2 bases at J, with 14 bases between. The CDR3 is 15 residues long. Germline loops: CDR1 SGHRS, CDR2 YFSETQ. CDR3 region: CASSLKGGSAYEQYF. In DNA, the CDR3 is TGCGCCAGCAGCTTAAAGGGTGGTTCGGCCTACGAGCAGTACTTC.

This clonotype was detected only a few times. The chain recombines TRBV4-2 with TRBJ2-1; 9 nucleotides match TRBD2. The CDR3 is 14 residues long. From germline, CDR1 is LGHNA and CDR2 YNFKEQ. V dropped 3 bases and J dropped 5; count of bases not matched to a gene: 2. The CDR3 region has the DNA TGTGCCAGCAGCCAGCGGGGGGGGGACAATGAGCAGTTCTTC. Translating gives CASSQRGGDNEQFF.